A single sample is the source of the 27 T cell receptor beta chains below, sequenced in a study of T cells after posttransplantation cyclophosphamide. Only in-frame clones appear in the TCRdb table, and some are missing; sequencing was by immunoSEQ multiplex PCR. Recorded here are about 37,000 clones, none singletons. Material: PBMCs. Receptors were obtained from a man aged 30 to 45 in good health and a related stem cell transplant donor.

Many counts were recorded for this clone. The rearrangement uses TRBV11-2 and TRBJ2-5; TRBD1 matches 7 bases. The CDR3 runs to 14 residues. Germline V gene lookup returns CDR1 SGHAT and CDR2 FQNNGV. V shed 3 bases and J 5 bases; nucleotides not matched to a gene: 6. The CDR3 DNA sequence: TGTGCCAGCAGCTTGGACAGGTCCGGGGAGACCCAGTACTTC. Translating gives CASSLDRSGETQYF.

Many counts were recorded for this clone. The chain combines TRBV7-9 with TRBJ2-7, with D perhaps TRBD1 (5 bases). This CDR3 spans 11 amino acids. Germline V gene sequence: CDR1 SEHNR, CDR2 FQNEAQ (reference sequence). The V end was cut by 7 bases, the J end by 6 bases, with 10 bases between. The CDR3, as DNA: TGTGCCAGCACCCAGGGCTCCGAGCAGTACTTC. It codes for CASTQGSEQYF. Full variable domain (missing parts from reference TRBV7-9 and TRBJ2-7): DTGVSQNPRHKITKRGQNVTFRCDPISEHNRLYWYRQTLGQGPEFLTYFQNEAQLEKSRLLSDRFSAERPKGSFSTLEIQRTEQGDSAMYLCASTQGSEQYFGPGTRLTVT.

This clone was seen many times. V usage is TRBV6-5 and J usage is TRBJ2-3; D is unclear. The V gene's germline CDR1 is MNHEY and CDR2 SVGAGI. There are 14 residues in the CDR3. V lost 5 bases and J lost 1, with 10 bases in between. DNA for the CDR3: TGTGCCAGCAGTCCTCGTGTCCGCACAGATACGCAGTATTTT. This codes for CASSPRVRTDTQYF.

This clone was observed at least ten times. This chain joins TRBV5-1 and TRBJ1-1; D gene unclear. V lost 0 bases and J 1 base, leaving 7 bases between the germline ends. The V gene's germline CDR1 is SGHRS and CDR2 YFSETQ. The CDR3 totals 14 residues. The CDR3: CASSLAEGNTEAFF. Written as DNA, the CDR3 is TGCGCCAGCAGCTTGGCGGAGGGGAACACTGAAGCTTTCTTT.

This clone was detected ten times or more. This chain joins TRBV5-8 and TRBJ1-3; 9 bases fit TRBD1. The J segment lost 2 bases and the V segment lost 0 bases, leaving 0 bases of the junction unmatched. This CDR3 is 15 amino acids long. Germline assignment: CDR1 SGHTS and CDR2 YDEGEE. The CDR3 DNA reads as TGTGCCAGCAGCTTGGGGACAGGGGCTGGAAACACCATATATTTT. Translated, it gives CASSLGTGAGNTIYF.

This clone was counted many times. The rearrangement uses TRBV6-2 or TRBV6-3 and TRBJ2-1, with TRBD1 identical over 10 bases. Germline V gene lookup returns CDR1 MNHEY and CDR2 SVGEGT. J lost 9 bases, V lost 5 bases, and 4 bases had no gene match. The CDR3 is 13 amino acids. CDR3 sequence (DNA): TGTGCCAGCAGTAGGACAGGGGGTGGTGAGCAGTTCTTC. Protein product: CASSRTGGGEQFF.

The chain links TRBV15 to TRBJ2-5; maybe TRBD2 (6 bases). Germline loops: CDR1 LNHNV, CDR2 YYDKDF (reference sequence). Trimming shortened V by 0 bases and J by 5 bases, and 10 bases separated the two germline ends. The CDR3 runs 14 residues. CDR3 protein: CATSRDGGWETQYF. The CDR3 bases are TGTGCCACCAGCAGAGATGGGGGGTGGGAGACCCAGTACTTC.

At least ten counts were recorded for this clone. The chain is built from TRBV7-2 and TRBJ2-3; tentatively, D is TRBD1 (6 bases). Germline V CDR1 and CDR2: SGHTA, FQGNSA. CDR3 size: 16 residues. Trimming stripped 2 bases from V and 0 bases from J, with 12 bases between. The CDR3: CASSLNGGMSTDTQYF. The CDR3 nucleotides are TGTGCCAGCAGCTTAAATGGGGGCATGAGCACAGATACGCAGTATTTT.

This clone was observed at least ten times. The chain couples TRBV4-2 to TRBJ1-6; 11 bases match TRBD1. The CDR3 sequence is 15 residues long. From germline, CDR1 is LGHNA and CDR2 YNFKEQ. The J segment lost 13 bases and the V segment lost 0 bases, leaving 5 bases of the junction unmatched. The CDR3 sequence: CASSQDPDRGPPLHF. In nucleotides, the CDR3 is TGTGCCAGCAGCCAAGATCCGGACAGGGGGCCGCCCCTCCACTTT.

This clone was detected a few times. The chain couples TRBV6-5 to TRBJ2-7; 8 nucleotides agree with TRBD1. Per the germline V gene, CDR1 is MNHEY and CDR2 is SVGAGI. The CDR3 loop spans 15 amino acids. V was pared by 4 bases and J by 4 bases, with 9 bases of the junction left unmatched. The CDR3 region is CASSSYGQGFYEQYF. The CDR3 nucleotides read TGTGCCAGCAGTTCCTACGGACAGGGTTTTTACGAGCAGTACTTC.

This clone was seen repeatedly, ten times or more. CDR3 region: CASSRRLAGQETQYF. The CDR3 coding sequence is TGCGCCAGCAGCCGGCGACTAGCGGGGCAAGAGACCCAGTACTTC. This sequence joins TRBV4-3 and TRBJ2-5; 11 bases are shared with TRBD2. In germline, CDR1 is LGHNA, CDR2 YSLEER. This CDR3 comprises 15 residues. Germline trimming cut 4 bases from V and 2 bases from J; bases unmatched to any gene: 3.

This clone was seen ten or more times. The chain joins TRBV5-1 to TRBJ1-1; D gene unclear. This CDR3 spans 13 amino acids. Germline V CDR1 and CDR2: SGHRS, YFSETQ. The V gene lost 0 bases and the J gene lost 5 bases, with 8 bases spanning the gap. CDR3 sequence: CASSLEGWTEAFF. Written as DNA, the CDR3 is TGCGCCAGCAGCTTGGAGGGTTGGACTGAAGCTTTCTTT.

The rearrangement joins TRBV15 to TRBJ1-3, with D possibly being TRBD1 (5 bases). Germline CDR1 reads LNHNV; CDR2 reads YYDKDF (reference sequence). The CDR3 totals 17 residues. The V end lost 0 bases, the J end lost 4 bases, and 16 bases lay between the germline ends. In DNA form, the CDR3 reads TGTGCCACCAGCAGAGATAACCAGGGACTGGGAGGAAACACCATATATTTT. Amino acid sequence: CATSRDNQGLGGNTIYF.

There are many counts of this clone. The chain joins TRBV10-3 to TRBJ1-6; possible D gene TRBD1, 6 bases. V was clipped by 4 bases and J by 7 bases, with 14 bases between them. Germline V gives CDR1 ENHRY, CDR2 SYGVKD. The CDR3 consists of 15 residues. Here the CDR3 reads CAISGSSGVNSPLHF. The CDR3 DNA is TGTGCCATCAGTGGCTCTTCAGGGGTCAATTCACCCCTCCACTTT.

This clone was detected ten times or more. The CDR3 sequence: CASSASKGGYEQYF. The CDR3 DNA follows: TGTGCCAGCAGCGCCTCCAAGGGGGGGTACGAGCAGTACTTC. The chain couples TRBV2 to TRBJ2-7; D perhaps matches TRBD2 (7 bases). The CDR3 is 14 amino acids. Trimming took 6 bases from V and 4 from J, leaving 16 bases between them. Germline values: CDR1 SNHLY, CDR2 FYNNEI.

This clone has a count of ten or more. V is TRBV9 and J is TRBJ2-5; unclear D gene. This CDR3 has 13 residues. Germline V gives CDR1 SGDLS, CDR2 YYNGEE. With 4 bases removed from V and 4 bases from J, the gap between germline ends came to 11 bases. This CDR3 is CASSSRVRETQYF. CDR3 DNA sequence: TGTGCCAGCAGCTCCCGGGTGAGAGAGACCCAGTACTTC. Full variable domain (remainder filled in from reference TRBV9 and TRBJ2-5): DSGVTQTPKHLITATGQRVTLRCSPRSGDLSVYWYQQSLDQGLQFLIQYYNGEERAKGNILERFSAQQFPDLHSELNLSSLELGDSALYFCASSSRVRETQYFGPGTRLLVL.

This clone was seen at least ten times. The gene calls are TRBV5-6 and TRBJ2-7, with D possibly TRBD2 on 6 matching bases. The CDR3 has 13 residues. V was clipped by 3 bases and J by 6 bases, with 13 bases between them. Germline assignment: CDR1 SGHDT and CDR2 YYEEEE. The DNA of the CDR3 is TGTGCCAGCAGCTATTACACCGGGGGCGAGCAGTACTTC. This encodes CASSYYTGGEQYF.

There are a few counts of this clone. V is TRBV6-2 or TRBV6-3 and J is TRBJ2-7; 8 positions match TRBD1. J gave up 0 bases and V 2 bases, and 3 bases lay outside the gene matches. Per germline, CDR1 MNHEY and CDR2 SVGEGT. The CDR3 sequence is 15 residues long. The CDR3 is CASSYTTGGSYEQYF. The CDR3 DNA sequence: TGTGCCAGCAGTTACACCACAGGGGGCTCCTACGAGCAGTACTTC.

This clone showed up many times. V is TRBV5-4 and J is TRBJ2-1, with D possibly being TRBD1 (7 bases). This CDR3 has 15 residues. Trimming removed 0 bases at V and 3 bases at J, with 10 bases between. From germline, CDR1 is SGHNT and CDR2 YYREEE (reference sequence). CDR3: CASSLGGDSYNEQFF. CDR3 sequence (DNA): TGTGCCAGCAGCTTGGGGGGGGACAGCTACAATGAGCAGTTCTTC.

The V call is TRBV27, the J call TRBJ1-2, with 8 bases identical to TRBD1. The germline V gene encodes CDR1 MNHEY and CDR2 SMNVEV (reference sequence). Losses at the gene ends were 2 bases for V and 4 bases for J; bases not matched to a gene: 6. This CDR3 spans 15 amino acids. The CDR3 here is CASSLRAGGSYGYTF. The CDR3 DNA follows: TGTGCCAGCAGTTTAAGGGCAGGGGGCAGCTATGGCTACACCTTC.

This clone has a count of ten or more. This sequence joins TRBV10-1 and TRBJ2-2; D gene uncertain. Trimming shortened V by 4 bases and J by 6 bases, and 6 bases separated the two germline ends. The CDR3 loop spans 12 amino acids. Germline values: CDR1 WNHNN, CDR2 SYGVQD (reference sequence). The CDR3 sequence: CASSVPSGELFF. Written as DNA, the CDR3 is TGCGCCAGCAGTGTTCCGTCCGGGGAGCTGTTTTTT.

This clone has at least ten counts. The chain has TRBV11-2 and TRBJ2-3; TRBD2 matches 9 bases. CDR3 length: 18 residues. Trimming at V came to 5 bases and at J to 3 bases, leaving 15 bases not matched to a gene. The V gene's germline CDR1 is SGHAT and CDR2 FQNNGV. As DNA, the CDR3 is TGTGCCAGCAGCCGTTGGTGGTCTAGCGGGGAACGAACAGATACGCAGTATTTT. This encodes CASSRWWSSGERTDTQYF. The variable domain in full, with the rest retrieved from reference TRBV11-2 and TRBJ2-3, is EAGVAQSPRYKIIEKRQSVAFWCNPISGHATLYWYQQILGQGPKLLIQFQNNGVVDDSQLPKDRFSAERLKGVDSTLKIQPAKLEDSAVYLCASSRWWSSGERTDTQYFGPGTRLTVL.

There are a few counts of this clone. This sequence joins TRBV9 and TRBJ2-7, with 9 nucleotides matching TRBD1. The CDR3 extends over 16 amino acids. Germline V gives CDR1 SGDLS, CDR2 YYNGEE. The J segment lost 4 bases and the V segment lost 1 base, leaving 9 bases of the junction unmatched. The CDR3 region is CASSVSPGQGLYEQYF. CDR3 in DNA: TGTGCCAGCAGCGTATCTCCCGGACAGGGGCTATACGAGCAGTACTTC.

This clone has ten or more counts. The CDR3 coding sequence is TGTGCCAGCAGCTTGATGACAGGCGACTCTGGAAACACCATATATTTT. It translates to CASSLMTGDSGNTIYF. This chain joins TRBV7-9 and TRBJ1-3, with D perhaps TRBD1 (6 bases). Germline V gene data show CDR1 as SEHNR and CDR2 as FQNEAQ (reference sequence). The CDR3 covers 16 residues. The germline V and J ends were trimmed by 3 bases and 0 bases, with 12 bases remaining between them. Using reference TRBV7-9 and TRBJ1-3 for the parts outside the CDR3, the full variable domain is DTGVSQNPRHKITKRGQNVTFRCDPISEHNRLYWYRQTLGQGPEFLTYFQNEAQLEKSRLLSDRFSAERPKGSFSTLEIQRTEQGDSAMYLCASSLMTGDSGNTIYFGEGSWLTVV.

This clone was seen more than once but under ten times. This rearrangement joins TRBV6-5 to TRBJ1-2; 9 nucleotides line up with TRBD1. CDR3 length: 14 residues. The J segment lost 3 bases and the V segment lost 7 bases, leaving 6 bases of the junction unmatched. Germline values: CDR1 MNHEY, CDR2 SVGAGI. In nucleotides, the CDR3 is TGTGCCAGCAACCGGGACAGGGCCTACTATGGCTACACCTTC. It encodes CASNRDRAYYGYTF.

This clone has at least ten counts. The chain has TRBV28 and TRBJ1-5; a weak D match, TRBD1 (5 bases). Germline CDR1 MDHEN, CDR2 SYDVKM. This CDR3 has 15 residues. Trimming pared 1 base from V and 2 bases from J, leaving 9 bases between. CDR3 in DNA: TGTGCCAGCAGTTTATCGGGGGGAGGCAATCAGCCCCAGCATTTT. It yields the protein CASSLSGGGNQPQHF. Together with reference TRBV28 and TRBJ1-5, the CDR3 gives the full variable domain: DVKVTQSSRYLVKRTGEKVFLECVQDMDHENMFWYRQDPGLGLRLIYFSYDVKMKEKGDIPEGYSVSREKKERFSLILESASTNQTSMYLCASSLSGGGNQPQHFGDGTRLSIL.

The table lists this clone with many counts. The chain uses TRBV2 and TRBJ1-5; D is perhaps TRBD1 (5 bases). Trimming shortened V by 0 bases and J by 1 base, and 13 bases separated the two germline ends. Germline V gene sequence: CDR1 SNHLY, CDR2 FYNNEI. This CDR3 is built from 17 residues. CDR3 protein: CASSEARGRPSNQPQHF. The CDR3 coding sequence is TGTGCCAGCAGTGAAGCTCGGGGGAGACCAAGCAATCAGCCCCAGCATTTT. The full variable domain, in which reference TRBV2 and TRBJ1-5 provide the parts outside the CDR3, is EPEVTQTPSHQVTQMGQEVILRCVPISNHLYFYWYRQILGQKVEFLVSFYNNEISEKSEIFDDQFSVERPDGSNFTLKIRSTKLEDSAMYFCASSEARGRPSNQPQHFGDGTRLSIL.